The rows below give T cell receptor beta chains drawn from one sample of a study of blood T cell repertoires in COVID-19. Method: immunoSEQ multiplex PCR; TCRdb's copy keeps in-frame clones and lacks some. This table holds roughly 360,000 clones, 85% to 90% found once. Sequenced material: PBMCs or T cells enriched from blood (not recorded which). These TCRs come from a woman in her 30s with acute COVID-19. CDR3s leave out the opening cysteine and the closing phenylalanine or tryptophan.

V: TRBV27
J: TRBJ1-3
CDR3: ASSMYREGNTIY

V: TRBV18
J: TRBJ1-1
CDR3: ASSPGTGGTEAF

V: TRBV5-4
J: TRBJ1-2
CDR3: ASSLDTGTGRSNYGYT

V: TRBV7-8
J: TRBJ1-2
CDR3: ASTRGAGSGYT

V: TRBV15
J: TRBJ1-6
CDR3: ATSRGDRGRDSPLH

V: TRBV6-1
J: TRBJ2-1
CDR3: ASSIAGGPPNEQF

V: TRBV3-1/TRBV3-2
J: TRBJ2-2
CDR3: ASSQGRINTGELF

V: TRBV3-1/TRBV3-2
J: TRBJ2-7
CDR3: ASSHPGLAGREQY

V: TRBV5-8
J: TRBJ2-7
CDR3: ASSLGEQGAAYEQY

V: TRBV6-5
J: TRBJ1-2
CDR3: ASSLGGVRDYGYT

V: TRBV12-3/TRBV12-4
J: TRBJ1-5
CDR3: ASTNGGIPQH

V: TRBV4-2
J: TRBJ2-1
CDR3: ASSQDWQGDPF

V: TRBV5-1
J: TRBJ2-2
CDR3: ASSLGGASNTGELF

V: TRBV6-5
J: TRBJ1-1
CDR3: ASSLGQGNTEAF

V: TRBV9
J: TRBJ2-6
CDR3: ASSGTGGSGANVLT

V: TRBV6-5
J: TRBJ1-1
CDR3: ASSYTGAEAF

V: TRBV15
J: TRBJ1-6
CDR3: ATSRDREGLRAPLH

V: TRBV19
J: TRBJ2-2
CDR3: ASSPSGQGAAGELF

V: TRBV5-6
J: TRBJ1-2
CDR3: ASSPEVGSLNYGYT

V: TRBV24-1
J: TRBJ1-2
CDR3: ATSGDRYGYT

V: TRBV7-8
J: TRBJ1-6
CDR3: ASSLVTTGKGNSPLH

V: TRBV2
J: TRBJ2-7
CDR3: AHGGAPFYEQY

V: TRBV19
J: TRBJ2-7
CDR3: ASSISASYEQY

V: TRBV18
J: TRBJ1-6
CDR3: ASSPSSPPGSPLH

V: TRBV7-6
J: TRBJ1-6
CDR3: ASSARTGRDSPLH

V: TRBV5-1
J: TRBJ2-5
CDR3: ASSQGSSGGRETQY

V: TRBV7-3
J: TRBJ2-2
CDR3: ASGQGNTGELF

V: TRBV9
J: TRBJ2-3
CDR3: ASSEGDYTDTQY

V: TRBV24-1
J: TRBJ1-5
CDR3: ATSDPNQPQH

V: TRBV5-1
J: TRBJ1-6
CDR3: ASRRELGSPLH

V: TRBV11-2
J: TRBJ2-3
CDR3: ASTDRGGARPDTQY

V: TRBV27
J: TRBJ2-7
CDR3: ASSEGARNYEQY

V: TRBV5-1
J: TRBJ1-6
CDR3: ASSFDSEGNSPLH

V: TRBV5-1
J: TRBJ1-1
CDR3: ASSPETMNTEAF

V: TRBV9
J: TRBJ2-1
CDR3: ASSVDISGGLNEQF

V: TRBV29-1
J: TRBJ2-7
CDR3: SVVSGGAYYYEQY

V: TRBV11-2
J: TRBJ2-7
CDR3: ASSTRSRVMPEQY